These T cell receptor beta chains were read from a single sample in a study of cytomegalovirus exposure and HLA in healthy donors. TCRdb's copy holds only in-frame clones and misses some; the assay was immunoSEQ multiplex PCR. Of some 120,000 clones in the sample, around 80% were seen once. Sequencing input: PBMCs. The receptors derive from a man over 45 in good health and CMV-seronegative. Both conserved end residues are part of each CDR3. Fields, in order: clone size, V gene, J gene, D gene, CDR3 protein, CDR3 DNA. The D gene is left open where the match is weak. Clone size is stated in some rows and not others, as once, few, many or a class when expanded.

.	TRBV11-2	TRBJ2-7	TRBD1	CASSLSGQGAYEQYF	TGTGCCAGCAGCTTATCGGGACAGGGGGCCTACGAGCAGTACTTC
.	TRBV28	TRBJ2-3	TRBD2	CACVTSGGVDTQYF	TGTGCCTGCGTGACTAGCGGGGGGGTAGATACGCAGTATTTT
few	TRBV5-8	TRBJ2-7	.	CASSLPRGSSGYEQYF	TGTGCCAGCAGCCTCCCCAGGGGAAGCAGTGGGTACGAGCAGTACTTC
.	TRBV6-1	TRBJ2-7	TRBD2	CASSLRGVGEQYF	TGTGCCAGCAGCCTCCGGGGGGTTGGCGAGCAGTACTTC
.	TRBV5-6	TRBJ2-3	TRBD2	CASSLLASGGPTDTQYF	TGTGCCAGCAGCTTGTTGGCTAGCGGGGGGCCTACAGATACGCAGTATTTT
.	TRBV6-1	TRBJ1-1	.	CASSEGTRTEAFF	TGTGCCAGCAGTGAGGGGACTCGAACTGAAGCTTTCTTT
.	TRBV7-8	TRBJ1-1	TRBD1	CASSPTGVNTEAFF	TGTGCCAGCAGCCCGACAGGGGTGAACACTGAAGCTTTCTTT
.	TRBV5-1	TRBJ2-1	TRBD1	CASTGRQGRQYPSYNEQFF	TGCGCCAGCACGGGTCGACAGGGTAGACAGTATCCCTCCTACAATGAGCAGTTCTTC
.	TRBV2	TRBJ1-2	.	CASSDMRQPNYGYTF	TGTGCCAGCAGTGATATGAGACAGCCTAACTATGGCTACACCTTC
.	TRBV7-9	TRBJ1-5	TRBD1	CSSSSTGVDQPQHF	TGTTCCAGCAGCTCGACAGGGGTGGATCAGCCCCAGCATTTT
.	TRBV4-3	TRBJ1-3	TRBD1	CASSQDYDRESGNTIYF	TGCGCCAGCAGCCAAGATTATGACAGGGAAAGTGGAAACACCATATATTTT
.	TRBV4-1	TRBJ1-1	.	CASSQGAGLKGRTEAFF	TGCGCCAGCAGCCAAGGAGCGGGGTTGAAGGGGCGGACTGAAGCTTTCTTT
.	TRBV18	TRBJ2-3	.	CASSPLAPTTDTQYF	TGTGCCAGCTCACCATTGGCCCCAACCACAGATACGCAGTATTTT
.	TRBV28	TRBJ1-6	.	CASNPGLSYNSPLHF	TGTGCCAGCAACCCTGGACTTTCCTATAATTCACCCCTCCACTTT
.	TRBV6-1	TRBJ2-5	.	CASSVDRYQETQYF	TGTGCCAGCAGTGTCGACAGGTACCAAGAGACCCAGTACTTC
.	TRBV5-5	TRBJ2-1	TRBD2	CASSRTSGGAGYNEQFF	TGTGCCAGCAGCCGGACTAGCGGGGGGGCGGGTTACAATGAGCAGTTCTTC
.	TRBV5-6	TRBJ2-3	TRBD1	CASSFGQGTDTQYF	TGTGCCAGCAGCTTTGGACAGGGAACAGATACGCAGTATTTT
.	TRBV6-1	TRBJ1-5	.	CASRGQLNQPQHF	TGTGCCAGCAGAGGACAGCTCAATCAGCCCCAGCATTTT
.	TRBV2	TRBJ2-5	TRBD2	CASSGEAGVRVGTQYF	TGTGCCAGCAGTGGGGAGGCGGGGGTCCGCGTGGGGACCCAGTACTTC